This is a list of T cell receptor beta chains from one sample in a study of OX40 agonist ivuxolimab in advanced cancers. TCRdb keeps only in-frame clones here, not all; method: immunoSEQ multiplex PCR. The table records 75,000 to 95,000 clones, 85% of them present only once. Source: CD4+ or CD8+ T cells sorted from blood, taken in a trial of the OX40 agonist ivuxolimab. Every receptor here comes from an adult with an advanced solid tumor such as melanoma, head and neck, liver or kidney cancer. Both conserved end residues are part of each CDR3. The order of the fields is CDR3 length, V gene, J gene, D gene, clone size, CDR3 protein, CDR3 DNA. The D gene is left open where the match is weak. Rows may omit the clone size; those that give it use once, few, many or a size class.

14,TRBV18,TRBJ1-1,NA,NA,CASSPGQIDTEAFF,TGTGCCAGCTCACCAGGGCAGATAGACACTGAAGCTTTCTTT
15,TRBV29-1,TRBJ2-7,TRBD2,NA,CSVVGTSGSENEQYF,TGCAGCGTAGTAGGGACTAGCGGGAGTGAGAACGAGCAGTACTTC
15,TRBV28,TRBJ1-2,TRBD1,few,CASSFTGTGGDGYTF,TGTGCCAGCAGTTTTACCGGGACAGGGGGCGATGGCTACACCTTC
11,TRBV2,TRBJ1-6,NA,few,CASSEEQPLHF,TGTGCCAGCAGTGAAGAGCAACCCCTCCACTTT
12,TRBV11-2,TRBJ2-3,NA,NA,CASRAATDTQYF,TGTGCCAGCAGAGCGGCCACAGATACGCAGTATTTT
15,TRBV14,TRBJ1-2,NA,NA,CASSQDFPDYYGYTF,TGTGCCAGCAGCCAAGATTTTCCGGACTACTATGGCTACACCTTC
14,TRBV7-9,TRBJ2-7,TRBD2,NA,CASSSTSGRGEQYF,TGTGCCAGCAGCTCGACTAGCGGGAGAGGCGAGCAGTACTTC
14,TRBV30,TRBJ1-5,TRBD1,NA,CAWSGDRGLRPQHF,TGTGCCTGGAGTGGAGACAGGGGGCTGAGGCCCCAGCACTTT
15,TRBV7-9,TRBJ1-1,NA,NA,CASSSAGHENTEAFF,TGTGCCAGCAGCTCTGCCGGGCATGAGAACACTGAAGCTTTCTTT
14,TRBV19,TRBJ2-7,TRBD2,once,CASSIRLADYEQYF,TGTGCCAGTAGTATTAGACTAGCGGATTACGAGCAGTACTTC
14,TRBV9,TRBJ1-2,NA,NA,CASSARGHNYGYTF,TGTGCCAGCAGCGCCCGGGGACATAACTATGGCTACACCTTC
13,TRBV4-3,TRBJ2-7,NA,NA,CASSAGTNYEQYF,TGCGCCAGCAGCGCCGGGACCAACTACGAGCAGTACTTC
14,TRBV2,TRBJ2-3,NA,once,CASSSGHYTDTQYF,TGTGCCAGCAGTAGCGGACACTACACAGATACGCAGTATTTT
13,TRBV5-1,TRBJ1-1,TRBD1,NA,CASSSDRAGEAFF,TGCGCCAGCAGCTCGGACAGGGCCGGGGAAGCTTTCTTT
15,TRBV2,TRBJ2-6,NA,NA,CASSAEGRGANVLTF,TGTGCCAGCAGTGCGGAGGGCCGAGGGGCCAACGTCCTGACTTTC
14,TRBV7-3,TRBJ2-7,NA,NA,CASSKGGSSYEQYF,TGTGCCAGCAGCAAAGGGGGGTCCTCCTACGAGCAGTACTTC
15,TRBV5-6,TRBJ2-3,NA,NA,CASSWADRSTDTQYF,TGTGCCAGCAGCTGGGCGGACAGAAGCACAGATACGCAGTATTTT
15,TRBV14,TRBJ1-1,NA,once,CASSQVSRFNTEAFF,TGTGCCAGCAGCCAAGTTAGTCGTTTCAACACTGAAGCTTTCTTT
15,TRBV2,TRBJ2-3,TRBD2,NA,CASPRGTRGTDTQYF,TGTGCCAGCCCCCGCGGGACTAGGGGCACAGATACGCAGTATTTT
16,TRBV5-6,TRBJ1-3,TRBD1,NA,CASSPPGQGTGNTIYF,TGTGCCAGCAGCCCACCGGGACAGGGTACTGGAAACACCATATATTTT